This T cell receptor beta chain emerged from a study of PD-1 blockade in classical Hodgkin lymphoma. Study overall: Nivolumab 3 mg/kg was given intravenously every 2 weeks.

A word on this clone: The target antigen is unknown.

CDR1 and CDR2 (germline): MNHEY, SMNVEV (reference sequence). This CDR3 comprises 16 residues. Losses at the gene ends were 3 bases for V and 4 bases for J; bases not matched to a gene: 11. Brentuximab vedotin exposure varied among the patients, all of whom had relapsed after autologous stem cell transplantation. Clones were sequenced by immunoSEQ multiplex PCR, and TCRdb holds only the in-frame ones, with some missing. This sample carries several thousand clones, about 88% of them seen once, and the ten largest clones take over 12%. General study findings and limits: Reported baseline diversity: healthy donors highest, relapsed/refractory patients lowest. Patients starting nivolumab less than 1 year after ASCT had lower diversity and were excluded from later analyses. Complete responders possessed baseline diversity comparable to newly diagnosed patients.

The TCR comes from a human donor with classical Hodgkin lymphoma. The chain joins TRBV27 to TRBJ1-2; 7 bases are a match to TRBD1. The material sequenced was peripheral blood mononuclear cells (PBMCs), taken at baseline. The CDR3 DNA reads TGTGCCAGCAGTTTTCCTAACCTGACAGGGAGCTATGGCTACACCTTC. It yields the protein CASSFPNLTGSYGYTF.